The 16 T cell receptor beta chains reported below all come from one sample, sequenced in a study of blood T cell repertoires in COVID-19. Sequenced by immunoSEQ multiplex PCR; TCRdb stores in-frame clones only, minus some. The sample records some 300,000 clones, approximately 90% being singletons. Sequenced input: peripheral blood. The receptors come from a man younger than 30 with active or convalescent COVID-19.

This sequence joins TRBV6-5 and TRBJ1-4; 7 nucleotides line up with TRBD1. J lost 3 bases, V lost 8 bases, and 9 bases had no gene match. The CDR3 spans 15 residues. Per the germline V gene, CDR1 is MNHEY and CDR2 is SVGAGI. The CDR3 DNA sequence: TGTGCCAGCCTGGGCGCCGGGACAGCTAATGAAAAACTGTTTTTT. Its protein is CASLGAGTANEKLFF.

The chain joins TRBV20-1 to TRBJ1-1; D possibly corresponds to TRBD1 (5 bases). The germline V gene has CDR1 DFQATT and CDR2 SNEGSKA (reference sequence). The V gene lost 3 bases and the J gene lost 6 bases, with 17 bases spanning the gap. The length of the CDR3 is 14 residues. The CDR3 is CSASWGGRGAEAFF. CDR3 sequence (DNA): TGCAGTGCTAGTTGGGGAGGGAGGGGAGCTGAAGCTTTCTTT.

V gene TRBV18 combines with J gene TRBJ2-3, with D perhaps TRBD1 (5 bases). Per germline, CDR1 KGHSH and CDR2 LQKENI. The CDR3 has 15 residues. V was shortened by 6 bases and J by 0 bases, with 13 bases between the two germline ends. CDR3 nucleotides: TGTGCCAGCTCCCCAAGTAGGACAAGCACAGATACGCAGTATTTT. Its protein product is CASSPSRTSTDTQYF.

The sample holds one count of this clone. The rearrangement joins TRBV28 to TRBJ2-7; D may be TRBD2 (5 bases). Trimming took off 7 bases at V and 7 bases at J, with 20 bases between the two ends. The CDR3 extends over 14 amino acids. In germline, CDR1 is MDHEN, CDR2 SYDVKM. This CDR3 reads CASIKSDYGLEQYF. CDR3 coding DNA: TGTGCCAGCATTAAAAGTGACTACGGGTTAGAGCAGTACTTC.

This chain joins TRBV15 and TRBJ2-7; 9 nucleotides line up with TRBD2. The V gene end was trimmed by 3 bases and the J gene end by 7 bases; junction bases not matched to a gene: 10. The germline V gene encodes CDR1 LNHNV and CDR2 YYDKDF (reference sequence). The CDR3 covers 15 residues. The CDR3 nucleotides are TGTGCCACCAGCAGCCCGGGACTAGCCAGGTCGGAGCAGTACTTC. Amino acid sequence: CATSSPGLARSEQYF.

The chain joins TRBV28 to TRBJ1-1; 8 bases align to TRBD1. V trimming: 6 bases; J trimming: 5 bases; junction bases outside the gene matches: 8. Germline values: CDR1 MDHEN, CDR2 SYDVKM. This CDR3 has 14 residues. The CDR3 nucleotides are TGTGCCAGCAGCTACAGGGGGGGTCGGACTGAAGCTTTCTTT. It encodes CASSYRGGRTEAFF.

The V gene is TRBV4-1, the J gene TRBJ1-6, with D hard to call. The CDR3 totals 16 residues. Trimming took off 2 bases at V and 10 bases at J, with 18 bases between the two ends. CDR1 and CDR2 (germline): MGHRA, YSYEKL. CDR3 in amino acids: CASSQQWAGRLSPLHF. The CDR3 DNA reads as TGCGCCAGCAGCCAACAATGGGCCGGGAGATTGTCACCCCTCCACTTT.

The gene calls are TRBV7-3 and TRBJ2-1; 8 bases match TRBD2. The CDR3 spans 16 residues. Germline CDR1 SGHTA, CDR2 FQGTGA. With 4 bases clipped from V and 7 bases from J, the junction kept 12 bases outside the gene matches. CDR3 sequence reads: CASSSRGLAGRNEQFF. The CDR3 DNA sequence: TGTGCCAGCAGCTCAAGGGGCCTAGCGGGCCGGAATGAGCAGTTCTTC. The complete variable domain, with remaining parts taken from reference TRBV7-3 and TRBJ2-1, reads GAGVSQTPSNKVTEKGKYVELRCDPISGHTALYWYRQSLGQGPEFLIYFQGTGAADDSGLPNDRFFAVRPEGSVSTLKIQRTERGDSAVYLCASSSRGLAGRNEQFFGPGTRLTVL.

The DNA for the CDR3 is TGTGCCAGCTCAATCCAAGACACCTATGGCTACACCTTC. It translates to CASSIQDTYGYTF. This chain uses TRBV18 with TRBJ1-2; no reliable D call. Between the trimmed V and J ends, which lost 5 bases and 4 bases, there was a span of 11 bases. CDR1 is KGHSH and CDR2 is LQKENI in the germline V gene. This CDR3 comprises 13 residues.

The rearrangement links TRBV14 to TRBJ1-2; a weak D match, TRBD1 (6 bases). V shed 1 base and J shed 7 bases, with 10 bases lying between them. The CDR3 contains 13 residues. Germline V gene sequence: CDR1 SGHDN, CDR2 FVKESK. CDR3: CASSQGGGGGYTF. CDR3 DNA: TGTGCCAGCAGCCAAGGCGGGGGCGGTGGCTACACCTTC.

This clone was counted only a few times. The J gene is TRBJ2-7, the V gene TRBV5-8; tentative D call: TRBD1 (6 bases). Trimming left V 4 bases short and J 3 bases short, with 11 bases between. Germline assignment: CDR1 SGHTS and CDR2 YDEGEE. This CDR3 has 13 residues. CDR3 DNA sequence: TGTGCCAGCAGCCGCCAGGGGAGCTACGAGCAGTACTTC. Translating gives CASSRQGSYEQYF.

Comment on this clone: The same CDR3 is also encoded by other DNA sequences in this sample. DNA of the CDR3: TGTGCCAGCTCACCGCCCACAGGGGGCTACGAGCAGTACTTC. Translated: CASSPPTGGYEQYF. V and J are TRBV18 and TRBJ2-7, with TRBD1 matching over 8 bases. V was pared by 3 bases and J by 3 bases, with 4 bases of the junction left unmatched. This CDR3 region has 14 residues. The V gene's germline CDR1 is KGHSH and CDR2 LQKENI.

The rearrangement links TRBV4-1 to TRBJ2-5; 9 bases fit TRBD2. Germline loops: CDR1 MGHRA, CDR2 YSYEKL. J gave up 5 bases and V 2 bases, and 9 bases lay outside the gene matches. The CDR3 totals 16 residues. CDR3 nucleotides: TGCGCCAGCAGCCAAACCAGCGGGGGGACACTGGAGACCCAGTACTTC. Encoded protein: CASSQTSGGTLETQYF.

V gene TRBV2 combines with J gene TRBJ2-7; 10 bases fit TRBD2. CDR1 and CDR2 from the germline V gene are SNHLY and FYNNEI. CDR3 size: 16 residues. The trim removed 6 bases at V and 1 base at J, leaving 9 bases unmatched. In DNA, the CDR3 is TGTGCCAGCAGCTCTCCTAGCGGGGGCAGATCCTACGAGCAGTACTTC. Translated: CASSSPSGGRSYEQYF.

The V call is TRBV5-1, the J call TRBJ2-3, with TRBD2 matching over 10 bases. With V trimmed by 6 bases and J by 4 bases, 8 bases remained unmatched. CDR1 SGHRS and CDR2 YFSETQ come from the germline V gene. The CDR3 contains 15 residues. DNA of the CDR3: TGCGCCAGCAATACAGCGGGGGGGCTGGCAGATACGCAGTATTTT. Encoded protein: CASNTAGGLADTQYF.

The chain employs TRBV7-6 and TRBJ2-7, with D maybe TRBD1 (5 bases). Germline CDR1 SGHVS, CDR2 FNYEAQ. CDR3 length: 16 amino acids. V lost 1 base and J 2 bases, leaving 15 bases between the germline ends. CDR3 in DNA: TGTGCCAGCAGCTTAGAGGGGTCGAGCCTACCCTACGAGCAGTACTTC. Translation: CASSLEGSSLPYEQYF.